A selection of T cell receptor beta chains follows, all from one sample in a study of human T cells and chemical hapten exposure. MiXCR, applied by TCRdb to the 5' RACE reads, yields one record per CDR3 protein. The sample has 150,000 or so distinct CDR3 sequences; 3.5% to 5% are singletons. The receptors derive from a female donor in good health. CDR3s leave out the opening cysteine and the closing phenylalanine or tryptophan. A D gene is named only where the DNA matches it firmly. Clone size is shown for a subset of rows, as once, few, many or a class of expanded clone.

size	V	D	CDR3
few	TRBV12-3/TRBV12-4	TRBD1	ASSSQTRDRGLSYNEQF
many	TRBV12-3/TRBV12-4	TRBD1	ASSSRPGTGVYEQY
few	TRBV20-1	-	SARDFTGNMMGNYGYT
many	TRBV12-3/TRBV12-4	-	ASRVGPGELF
few	TRBV7-6	-	ASRPITGFAEAF
many	TRBV12-3/TRBV12-4	-	ASSFGTESGTQY
many	TRBV5-1	TRBD2	ASSLGTRTYEQF
many	TRBV11-2	-	ASSLMRWAGNTIY
many	TRBV7-9	TRBD1	ASSLLRDRELLSD
many	TRBV7-3	-	ASSLTFEAGTEAF
-	TRBV2	-	ASSARGSSTDTQY
many	TRBV6-5	TRBD1	ASSYSPDRVHEQY
many	TRBV12-3/TRBV12-4	-	ASSLDGGGVREAF
few	TRBV4-2	TRBD1	ASSGAGTGGTGELF
-	TRBV12-3/TRBV12-4	-	ASRPSRGAHCVSDTQY
many	TRBV7-2	-	ASSLAGIQETQY
many	TRBV12-3/TRBV12-4	TRBD1	ASSLASEGTGGLYTDTQY
many	TRBV11-2	-	ASSLGILRWAGELF
many	TRBV5-1	-	ASSLGGANEKLF
-	TRBV4-3	-	ASSQAVANPNDGYT
many	TRBV14	-	ASSLAFHTEAF
many	TRBV21-1	-	ASSSPLRLQANYGYT
many	TRBV5-1	TRBD1	ASSLDGTDSNQPQH
many	TRBV10-3	-	AISESGAETTEAF
few	TRBV2	-	ASSESNRAGYGYN
many	TRBV2	-	ASSDEKTQSSYNEQF
many	TRBV5-5	-	ASTQGLPLPTLAKNIQY
few	TRBV6-9	TRBD1	ASSPLLRGQGKTEAF
many	TRBV1	-	TSSQDFRPSDTQY
-	TRBV6-6	-	ASSWLVGSSYNSPLH
many	TRBV5-1	-	ASSLARSSGDTQY
many	TRBV12-3/TRBV12-4	TRBD2	ASSTLAGYNEQF
-	TRBV6-1	-	ATRATGNQPQH
many	TRBV11-2	-	ASSFYGAPNSYNSPLH
few	TRBV27	TRBD2	ASSLQPGLARDTQY
many	TRBV9	-	ASSVDGSRGAF